What follows describes a single T cell receptor (beta chain). V lost 5 bases, J lost 3 bases, and 4 bases stayed unmatched. CDR1 and CDR2 from the germline V gene are SNHLY and FYNNEI. This CDR3 has 14 amino acids. This record belongs to a study of blood T cell repertoires in COVID-19. The wider study: Acute and convalescent COVID-19 specimens originated in the United States, Italy and Spain. Sources were T cells, B-cell-depleted T cells, or PBMCs; the material itself was cDNA or gDNA.

Original handling: Researchers report that nucleated cell counts were estimated from reference gene primer amplification. Some clones are missing from TCRdb's copy, which holds only in-frame ones; the method was immunoSEQ multiplex PCR. That table gives V, J and clone size, and the DNA gave D and trimming. The data contain about 140,000 clones, about three quarters of them singletons. This sequence joins TRBV2 and TRBJ1-1; 9 nucleotides align to TRBD1. The sample comprised peripheral blood. The origin of this receptor is a woman aged 80 or over with active or convalescent COVID-19. The CDR3: CASSLDRGYTEAFF. The CDR3 DNA is TGTGCCAGCAGTCTTGACAGGGGGTACACTGAAGCTTTCTTT.